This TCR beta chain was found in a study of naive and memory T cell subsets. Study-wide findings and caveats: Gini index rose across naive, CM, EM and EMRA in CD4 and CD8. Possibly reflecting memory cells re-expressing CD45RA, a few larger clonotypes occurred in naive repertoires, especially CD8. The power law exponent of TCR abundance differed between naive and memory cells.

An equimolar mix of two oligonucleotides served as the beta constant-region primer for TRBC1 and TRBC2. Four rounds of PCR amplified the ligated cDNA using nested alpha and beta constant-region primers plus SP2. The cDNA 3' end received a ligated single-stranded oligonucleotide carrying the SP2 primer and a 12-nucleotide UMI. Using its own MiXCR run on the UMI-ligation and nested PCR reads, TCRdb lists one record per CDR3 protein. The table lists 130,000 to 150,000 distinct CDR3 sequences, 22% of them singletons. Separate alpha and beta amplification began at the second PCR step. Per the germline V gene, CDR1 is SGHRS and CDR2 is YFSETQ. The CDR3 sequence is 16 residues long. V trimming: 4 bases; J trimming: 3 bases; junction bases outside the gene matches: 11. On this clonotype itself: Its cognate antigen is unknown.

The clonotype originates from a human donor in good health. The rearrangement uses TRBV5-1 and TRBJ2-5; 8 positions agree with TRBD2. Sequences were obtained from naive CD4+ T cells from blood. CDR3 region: CASSPSWVSGKETQYF. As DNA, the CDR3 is TGCGCCAGCAGCCCCAGTTGGGTTAGCGGGAAAGAGACCCAGTACTTC.